Listed here are 12 T cell receptor beta chains from one sample, sequenced in a study of cytomegalovirus exposure and HLA in healthy donors. Both 60 Vbeta primers and 13 Jbeta primers went into the PCR. Repertoires were generated with immunoSEQ multiplex PCR, while TCRdb's copy carries only in-frame clones and drops some. The sample holds 200,000 or so clones, about 83% seen once. Sequencing was done on a sample of PBMCs. The receptors originated from a man in his forties or fifties in good health and CMV-seronegative.

This chain uses TRBV27 with TRBJ2-7, with a possible D match to TRBD2 (6 bases). Germline-derived CDR1 and CDR2 are MNHEY and SMNVEV (reference sequence). CDR3 length: 14 amino acids. The V and J ends lost 2 bases and 2 bases respectively, with 10 bases between them. CDR3 residues: CASSLTGSTYEQYF. CDR3 DNA: TGTGCCAGCAGTTTAACCGGGAGTACCTACGAGCAGTACTTC.

The V gene is TRBV5-1, the J gene TRBJ2-5, with 9 nucleotides matching TRBD1. V shed 5 bases and J 3 bases; nucleotides not matched to a gene: 5. Per germline, CDR1 SGHRS and CDR2 YFSETQ. The CDR3 length is 14 residues. Written as DNA, the CDR3 is TGCGCCAGCAGTAAAGGGACAGGGAAAGAGACCCAGTACTTC. It yields the protein CASSKGTGKETQYF.

The rearrangement uses TRBV29-1 and TRBJ1-1; 7 bases match TRBD1. CDR1 SQVTM and CDR2 ANQGSEA come from the germline V gene. The CDR3 extends over 11 amino acids. V lost 7 bases and J lost 3; bases outside the gene matches: 2. CDR3 loop: CSGTGDTEAFF. CDR3 bases: TGCAGCGGAACAGGGGACACTGAAGCTTTCTTT.

For the CDR3, the DNA is TGTGCCAGTAGCCAGGGACAGGTCTACGAGCAGTACTTC. Translating gives CASSQGQVYEQYF. The rearrangement joins TRBV19 to TRBJ2-7, with 8 bases that match TRBD1. Germline CDR1 and CDR2: LNHDA and SQIVND (reference sequence). Trimming removed 6 bases from V and 3 bases from J; junction bases left unmatched: 4. The CDR3 extends over 13 amino acids. The full variable domain, in which reference TRBV19 and TRBJ2-7 provide the parts outside the CDR3, is DGGITQSPKYLFRKEGQNVTLSCEQNLNHDAMYWYRQDPGQGLRLIYYSQIVNDFQKGDIAEGYSVSREKKESFPLTVTSAQKNPTAFYLCASSQGQVYEQYFGPGTRLTVT.

The gene calls are TRBV23-1 and TRBJ1-2; 7 positions agree with TRBD1. TRBV23-1 is sorted into the ORF group, with uncertain function. J lost 0 bases, V lost 4 bases, and 11 bases had no gene match. This CDR3 has 17 residues. As DNA, the CDR3 is TGCGCCAGCAGTCCACCGGCGTCGGGACAGACTAACTATGGCTACACCTTC. It yields the protein CASSPPASGQTNYGYTF.

To note about this clone: This specimen includes other DNA sequences encoding the same CDR3. The chain joins TRBV27 to TRBJ2-3; D is perhaps TRBD2 (7 bases). Germline CDR1 and CDR2: MNHEY and SMNVEV (reference sequence). The CDR3 length is 15 residues. V was shortened by 2 bases and J by 0 bases, with 9 bases between the two germline ends. The CDR3 bases are TGTGCCAGCAGTTTAGGGGGGGCAAGCACAGATACGCAGTATTTT. Encoded protein: CASSLGGASTDTQYF.

This sequence joins TRBV28 and TRBJ2-3, with 8 bases aligning to TRBD1. Trimming cost V 5 bases and J 6 bases; bases outside gene matches: 4. Germline V gives CDR1 MDHEN, CDR2 SYDVKM. The CDR3 is 13 amino acids. The CDR3 loop reads CASSRQGLDTQYF. CDR3 in DNA: TGTGCCAGCAGTCGACAGGGGTTGGATACGCAGTATTTT.

The chain is built from TRBV6-1 and TRBJ2-1; no definite D call. Trimming left V 1 base short and J 5 bases short, with 6 bases between. This CDR3 is 13 amino acids long. The germline gives CDR1 MNHNS, CDR2 SASEGT. In DNA, the CDR3 is TGTGCCAGCAGTGAAGTAGCCCACAATGAGCAGTTCTTC. Residues: CASSEVAHNEQFF.

The chain couples TRBV5-4 to TRBJ1-1; TRBD1 is a possible D gene (6 bases). CDR1 is SGHNT, CDR2 YYREEE, per germline (reference sequence). Trimming shortened V by 4 bases and J by 0 bases, and 10 bases separated the two germline ends. The CDR3 has 14 amino acids. The CDR3 nucleotides are TGTGCCAGCAGCCCGGACAGTATGAACACTGAAGCTTTCTTT. It translates to CASSPDSMNTEAFF.

The rearrangement joins TRBV5-6 to TRBJ1-1; no reliable D call. Germline values: CDR1 SGHDT, CDR2 YYEEEE. The CDR3 runs 12 residues. V was pared by 3 bases and J by 4 bases, with 7 bases between. CDR3 amino acids: CASSSGSTEAFF. The CDR3 coding sequence is TGTGCCAGCAGCTCCGGGAGCACTGAAGCTTTCTTT.

The chain couples TRBV6-1 to TRBJ1-1; D gene unclear. In germline, CDR1 is MNHNS, CDR2 SASEGT. Trimming stripped 5 bases from V and 5 bases from J, with 15 bases between. This CDR3 spans 14 amino acids. The CDR3 here is CASSLNRELTEAFF. CDR3 coding DNA: TGTGCCAGCAGTCTCAATCGTGAGTTGACTGAAGCTTTCTTT.

J is TRBJ2-2 and V is TRBV27, with 7 bases identical to TRBD1. V trimming: 7 bases; J trimming: 4 bases; junction bases outside the gene matches: 6. CDR3 size: 14 residues. The germline V gene encodes CDR1 MNHEY and CDR2 SMNVEV (reference sequence). This CDR3 is CASTGGLTTGELFF. CDR3 bases: TGTGCCAGCACAGGGGGTCTTACCACCGGGGAGCTGTTTTTT.